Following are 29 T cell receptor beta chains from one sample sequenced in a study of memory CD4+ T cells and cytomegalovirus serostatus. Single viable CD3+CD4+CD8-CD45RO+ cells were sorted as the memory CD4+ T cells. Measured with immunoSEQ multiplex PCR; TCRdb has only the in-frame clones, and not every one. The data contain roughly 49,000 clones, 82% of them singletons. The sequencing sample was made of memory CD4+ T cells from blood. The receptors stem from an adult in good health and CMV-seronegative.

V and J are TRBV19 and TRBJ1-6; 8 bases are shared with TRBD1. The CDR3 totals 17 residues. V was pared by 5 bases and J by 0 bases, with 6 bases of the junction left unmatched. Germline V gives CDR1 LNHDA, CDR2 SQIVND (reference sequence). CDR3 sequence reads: CASSGDRRSSYNSPLHF. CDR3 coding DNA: TGTGCCAGTAGTGGGGACAGGCGGAGCTCCTATAATTCACCCCTCCACTTT.

The CDR3 region has the DNA TGTGCCAGCAGCCCCCGACTAGCGGGTACCCCCGGGGAGCTGTTTTTT. Amino acids: CASSPRLAGTPGELFF. V usage is TRBV9 and J usage is TRBJ2-2; 10 bases line up with TRBD2. The CDR3 is 16 amino acids. V trimming: 4 bases; J trimming: 6 bases; junction bases outside the gene matches: 9. Germline CDR1 is SGDLS and CDR2 is YYNGEE.

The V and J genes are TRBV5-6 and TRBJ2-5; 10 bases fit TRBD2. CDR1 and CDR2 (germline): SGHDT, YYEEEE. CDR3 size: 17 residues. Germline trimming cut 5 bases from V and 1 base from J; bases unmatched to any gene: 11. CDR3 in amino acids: CASSPLAGGRFQETQYF. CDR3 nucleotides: TGTGCCAGCAGTCCCTTAGCGGGGGGAAGATTCCAAGAGACCCAGTACTTC.

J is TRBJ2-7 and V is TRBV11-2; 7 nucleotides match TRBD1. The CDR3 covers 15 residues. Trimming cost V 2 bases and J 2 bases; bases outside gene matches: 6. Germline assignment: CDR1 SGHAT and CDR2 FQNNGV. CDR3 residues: CASSLNRDSTYEQYF. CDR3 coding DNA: TGTGCCAGCAGCTTAAACCGGGACAGCACCTACGAGCAGTACTTC.

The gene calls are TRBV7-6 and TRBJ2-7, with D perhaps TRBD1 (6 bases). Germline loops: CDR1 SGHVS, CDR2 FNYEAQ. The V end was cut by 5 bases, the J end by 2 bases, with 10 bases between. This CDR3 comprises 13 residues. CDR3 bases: TGTGCCAGCAGCGCGGACAGAACCTACGAGCAGTACTTC. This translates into CASSADRTYEQYF.

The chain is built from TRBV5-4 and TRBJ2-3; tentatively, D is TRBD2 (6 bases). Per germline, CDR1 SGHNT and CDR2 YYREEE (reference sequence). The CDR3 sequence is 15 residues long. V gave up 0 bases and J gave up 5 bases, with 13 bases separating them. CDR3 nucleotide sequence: TGTGCCAGCAGCTTGGACGGACTGGGGGGAGATACGCAGTATTTT. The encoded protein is CASSLDGLGGDTQYF.

The CDR3 loop reads CASSYGTGFEKLFF. In DNA, the CDR3 is TGTGCCAGCAGTTACGGGACAGGGTTCGAAAAACTGTTTTTT. This chain joins TRBV6-5 and TRBJ1-4; 9 nucleotides agree with TRBD1. The CDR3 has 14 residues. Germline CDR1 and CDR2: MNHEY and SVGAGI. Trimming cost V 2 bases and J 8 bases; bases outside gene matches: 3.

CDR3 in DNA: TGTGCCAGCAGTGGCCGGGACACCTTCTACGAGCAGTACTTC. This translates into CASSGRDTFYEQYF. The chain recombines TRBV2 with TRBJ2-7, with D possibly matching TRBD1 (6 bases). The CDR3 spans 14 residues. Germline V lookup: CDR1 SNHLY, CDR2 FYNNEI. V lost 4 bases and J lost 3, with 13 bases in between.

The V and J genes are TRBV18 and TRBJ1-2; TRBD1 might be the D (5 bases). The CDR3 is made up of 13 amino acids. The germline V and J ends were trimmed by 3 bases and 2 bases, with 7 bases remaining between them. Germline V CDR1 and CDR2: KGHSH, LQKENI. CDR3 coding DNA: TGTGCCAGCTCACCGACAGACAACTATGGCTACACCTTC. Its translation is CASSPTDNYGYTF.

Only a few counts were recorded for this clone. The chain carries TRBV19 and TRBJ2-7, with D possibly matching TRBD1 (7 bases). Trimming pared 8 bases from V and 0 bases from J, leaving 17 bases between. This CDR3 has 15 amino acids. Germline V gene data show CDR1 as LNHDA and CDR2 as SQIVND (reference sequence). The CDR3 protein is CASASDPGGSYEQYF. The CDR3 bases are TGTGCCAGTGCTAGCGACCCAGGGGGCTCCTACGAGCAGTACTTC.

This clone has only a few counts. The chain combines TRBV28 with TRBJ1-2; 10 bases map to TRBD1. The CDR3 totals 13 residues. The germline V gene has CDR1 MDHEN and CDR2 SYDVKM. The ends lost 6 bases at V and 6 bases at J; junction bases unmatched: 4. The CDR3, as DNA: TGTGCCAGCAGGGACAGGGGGTTGAATGGCTACACCTTC. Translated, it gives CASRDRGLNGYTF.

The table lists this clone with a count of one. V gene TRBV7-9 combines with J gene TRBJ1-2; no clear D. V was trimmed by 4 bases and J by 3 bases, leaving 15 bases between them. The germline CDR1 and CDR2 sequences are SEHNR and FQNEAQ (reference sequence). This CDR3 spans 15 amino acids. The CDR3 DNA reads TGTGCCAGCAGCTCATCGCAGGACGGGTACTATGGCTACACCTTC. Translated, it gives CASSSSQDGYYGYTF.

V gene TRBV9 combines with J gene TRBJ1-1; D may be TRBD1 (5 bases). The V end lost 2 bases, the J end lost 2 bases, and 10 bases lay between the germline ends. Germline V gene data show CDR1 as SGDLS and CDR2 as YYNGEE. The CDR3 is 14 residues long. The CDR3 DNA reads TGTGCCAGCAGCGTCCGAGGGGACAACACTGAAGCTTTCTTT. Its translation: CASSVRGDNTEAFF. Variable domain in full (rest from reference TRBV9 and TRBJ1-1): DSGVTQTPKHLITATGQRVTLRCSPRSGDLSVYWYQQSLDQGLQFLIQYYNGEERAKGNILERFSAQQFPDLHSELNLSSLELGDSALYFCASSVRGDNTEAFFGQGTRLTVV.

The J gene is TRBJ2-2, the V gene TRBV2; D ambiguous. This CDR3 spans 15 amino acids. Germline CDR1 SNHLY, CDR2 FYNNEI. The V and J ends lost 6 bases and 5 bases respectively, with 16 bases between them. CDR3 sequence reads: CASRVQSDPTGELFF. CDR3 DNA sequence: TGTGCCAGCAGGGTCCAGAGCGACCCAACCGGGGAGCTGTTTTTT.

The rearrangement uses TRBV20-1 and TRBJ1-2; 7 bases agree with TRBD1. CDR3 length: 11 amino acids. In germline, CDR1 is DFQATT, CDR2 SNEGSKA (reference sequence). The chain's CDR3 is CRLSGGYGYTF. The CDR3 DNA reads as TGCAGACTTTCAGGGGGGTATGGCTACACCTTC.

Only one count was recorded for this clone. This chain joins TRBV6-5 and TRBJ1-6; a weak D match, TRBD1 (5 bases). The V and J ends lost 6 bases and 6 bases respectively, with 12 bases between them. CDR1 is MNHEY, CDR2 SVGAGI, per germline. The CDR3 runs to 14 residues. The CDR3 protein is CASSLGESNSPLHF. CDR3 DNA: TGTGCCAGCAGCTTGGGGGAGAGTAATTCACCCCTCCACTTT.

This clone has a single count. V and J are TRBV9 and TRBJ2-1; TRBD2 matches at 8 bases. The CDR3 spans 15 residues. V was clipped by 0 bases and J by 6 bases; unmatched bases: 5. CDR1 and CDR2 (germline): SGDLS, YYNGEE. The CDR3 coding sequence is TGTGCCAGCAGCGTAGGTTCGCTAGCGGGCAATGAGCAGTTCTTC. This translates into CASSVGSLAGNEQFF.

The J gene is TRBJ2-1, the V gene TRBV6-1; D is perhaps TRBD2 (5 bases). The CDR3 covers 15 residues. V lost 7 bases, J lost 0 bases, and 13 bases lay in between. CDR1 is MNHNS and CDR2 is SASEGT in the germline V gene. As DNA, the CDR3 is TGTGCCAGCACCGACGAGGGAAGCTCCTACAATGAGCAGTTCTTC. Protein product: CASTDEGSSYNEQFF.

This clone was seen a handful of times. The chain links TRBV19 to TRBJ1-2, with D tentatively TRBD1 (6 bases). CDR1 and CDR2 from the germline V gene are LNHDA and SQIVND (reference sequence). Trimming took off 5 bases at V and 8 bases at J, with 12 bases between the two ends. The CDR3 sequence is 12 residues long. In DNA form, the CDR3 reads TGTGCCAGTAGTCTCGGACAGCGAGGCTACACCTTC. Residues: CASSLGQRGYTF.

The CDR3 reads CASSLTSGNNEQFF. DNA for the CDR3: TGTGCCAGCAGCCTAACTAGCGGAAACAATGAGCAGTTCTTC. The chain carries TRBV7-9 and TRBJ2-1; 8 nucleotides line up with TRBD2. The J segment lost 5 bases and the V segment lost 5 bases, leaving 5 bases of the junction unmatched. This CDR3 region has 14 residues. The germline V gene has CDR1 SEHNR and CDR2 FQNEAQ (reference sequence).

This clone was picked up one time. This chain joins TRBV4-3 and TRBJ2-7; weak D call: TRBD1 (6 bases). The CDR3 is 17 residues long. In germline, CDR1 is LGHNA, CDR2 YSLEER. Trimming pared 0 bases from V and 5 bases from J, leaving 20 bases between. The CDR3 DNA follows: TGCGCCAGCAGCCAAGATTTGGGGACACTATACGGCCACGAGCAGTACTTC. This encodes CASSQDLGTLYGHEQYF.

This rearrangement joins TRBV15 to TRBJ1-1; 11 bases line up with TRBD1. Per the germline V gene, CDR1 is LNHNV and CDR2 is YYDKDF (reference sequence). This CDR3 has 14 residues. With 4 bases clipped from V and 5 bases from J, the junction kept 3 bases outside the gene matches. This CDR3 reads CATSKRDRGTEAFF. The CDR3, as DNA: TGTGCCACCAGCAAGCGGGACAGGGGGACTGAAGCTTTCTTT.

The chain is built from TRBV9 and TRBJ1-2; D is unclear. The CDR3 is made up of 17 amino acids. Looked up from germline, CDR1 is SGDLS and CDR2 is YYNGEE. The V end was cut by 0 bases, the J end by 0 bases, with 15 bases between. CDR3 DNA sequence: TGTGCCAGCAGCGTAGGATTCGGATCACGGGCTAACTATGGCTACACCTTC. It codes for CASSVGFGSRANYGYTF.

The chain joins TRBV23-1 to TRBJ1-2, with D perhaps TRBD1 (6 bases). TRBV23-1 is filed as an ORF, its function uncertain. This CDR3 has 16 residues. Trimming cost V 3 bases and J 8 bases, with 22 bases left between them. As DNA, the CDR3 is TGCGCCAGCAGTCAGGGGGCCGGACCAAATTGTCGAGGCTACACCTTC. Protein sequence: CASSQGAGPNCRGYTF.

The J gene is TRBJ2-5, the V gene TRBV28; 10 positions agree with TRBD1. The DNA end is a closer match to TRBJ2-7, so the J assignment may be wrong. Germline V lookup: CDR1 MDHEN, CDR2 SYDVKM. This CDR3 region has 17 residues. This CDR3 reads CASSPQLKWDRGPEQYF. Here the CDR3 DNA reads TGTGCCAGCAGCCCACAATTAAAGTGGGACAGGGGACCCGAGCAGTACTTC.

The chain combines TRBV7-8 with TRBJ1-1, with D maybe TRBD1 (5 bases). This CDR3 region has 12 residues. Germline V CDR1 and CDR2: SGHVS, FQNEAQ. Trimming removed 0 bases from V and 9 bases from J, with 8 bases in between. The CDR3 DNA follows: TGTGCCAGCAGCTTAGCCGGGGGGAAAGCTTTCTTT. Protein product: CASSLAGGKAFF. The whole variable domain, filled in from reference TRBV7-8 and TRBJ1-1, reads GAGVSQSPRYKVAKRGQDVALRCDPISGHVSLFWYQQALGQGPEFLTYFQNEAQLDKSGLPSDRFFAERPEGSVSTLKIQRTQQEDSAVYLCASSLAGGKAFFGQGTRLTVV.

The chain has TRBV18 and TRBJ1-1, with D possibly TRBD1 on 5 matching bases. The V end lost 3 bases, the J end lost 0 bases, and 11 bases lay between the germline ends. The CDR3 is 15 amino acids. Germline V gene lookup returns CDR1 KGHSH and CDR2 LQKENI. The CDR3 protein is CASSPWGNMNTEAFF. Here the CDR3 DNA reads TGTGCCAGCTCACCTTGGGGGAACATGAACACTGAAGCTTTCTTT.

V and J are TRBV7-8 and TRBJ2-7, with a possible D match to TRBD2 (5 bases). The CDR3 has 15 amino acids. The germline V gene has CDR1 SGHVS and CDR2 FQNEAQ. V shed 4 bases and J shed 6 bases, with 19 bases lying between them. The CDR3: CASSSPGPEGVEQYF. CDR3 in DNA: TGTGCCAGCAGCTCCCCAGGTCCTGAGGGAGTCGAGCAGTACTTC.

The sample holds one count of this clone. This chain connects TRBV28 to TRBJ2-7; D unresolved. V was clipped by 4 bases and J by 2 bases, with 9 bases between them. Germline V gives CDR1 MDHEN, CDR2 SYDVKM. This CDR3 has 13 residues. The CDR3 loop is CASSSGATYEQYF. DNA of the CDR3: TGTGCCAGCAGTTCCGGAGCGACCTACGAGCAGTACTTC.